One and the same sample provided the 10 T cell receptor beta chains below, sequenced in a study of T-cell reconstitution after alpha-beta-depleted transplantation in children. Researchers prepared the TCRbeta library using unique molecular identifiers, the study reports. Using its own MiXCR run on the PCR reads, TCRdb lists one record per CDR3 protein. The sample lists about 460,000 distinct CDR3 sequences; roughly an eighth were seen once. Sequences were derived from PBMCs from the stem cell graft donor, sampled from the stem cell graft. Receptors originate from a human donor who donated a stem cell graft to a child with combined immunodeficiency.

In its sample, this clonotype was seen a few times. The rearrangement joins TRBV12-3 or TRBV12-4 to TRBJ1-5, with D possibly being TRBD1 (5 bases). The V end lost 4 bases, the J end lost 5 bases, and 12 bases lay between the germline ends. The CDR3 spans 14 residues. In DNA form, the CDR3 reads TGTGCCAGCAGTTCGATCAGGGAAGATCAGCCCCAGCATTTT. Protein sequence: CASSSIREDQPQHF.

This clonotype has a handful of counts. J is TRBJ2-5 and V is TRBV7-8; D unresolved. There are 14 residues in the CDR3. Germline CDR1 SGHVS, CDR2 FQNEAQ. V was clipped by 4 bases and J by 4 bases, with 13 bases between them. CDR3 sequence: CASSYLRATETQYF. CDR3 coding DNA: TGTGCCAGCAGCTACCTCCGGGCCACAGAGACCCAGTACTTC.

Ten or more counts support this clonotype. The rearrangement uses TRBV12-3 or TRBV12-4 and TRBJ1-1; D gene unclear. Trimming stripped 1 base from V and 11 bases from J, with 14 bases between. The CDR3 has 13 residues. The DNA of the CDR3 is TGTGCCAGCAGTTTAGTGGTGAGGACTGCTGCTTTCTTT. Protein sequence: CASSLVVRTAAFF.

This clonotype was counted ten times or more. This rearrangement joins TRBV20-1 to TRBJ2-6, with 7 bases aligning to TRBD1. The CDR3 sequence is 14 residues long. Looked up from germline, CDR1 is DFQATT and CDR2 is SNEGSKA (reference sequence). J gave up 2 bases and V 7 bases, and 5 bases lay outside the gene matches. The CDR3 is CSVWDRTGANVLTF. Here the CDR3 DNA reads TGCAGTGTTTGGGACAGAACTGGGGCCAACGTCCTGACTTTC.

This chain connects TRBV4-3 to TRBJ2-1, with TRBD2 matching 7 bases. The CDR3 loop spans 14 amino acids. V shed 8 bases and J 5 bases; nucleotides not matched to a gene: 9. Germline assignment: CDR1 LGHNA and CDR2 YSLEER. CDR3 amino acids: CASGRAPGDNEQFF. The CDR3 region has the DNA TGCGCCAGCGGGAGGGCTCCCGGTGACAATGAGCAGTTCTTC.

CDR3 sequence (DNA): TGTGCCAGCAGTTTAGCGGTTTCTCCCAAATATTTT. This codes for CASSLAVSPKYF. The chain joins TRBV12-3 or TRBV12-4 to TRBJ1-3; D is unclear. Trimming shortened V by 0 bases and J by 15 bases, and 12 bases separated the two germline ends. This CDR3 region has 12 residues.

This clonotype was seen ten or more times. The chain couples TRBV20-1 to TRBJ2-5; 8 bases match TRBD2. The V and J ends lost 5 bases and 5 bases, in that order; junction bases with no gene match: 10. Germline CDR1 and CDR2: DFQATT and SNEGSKA (reference sequence). This CDR3 is 14 amino acids long. CDR3 in amino acids: CSAVGRAMMETQYF. CDR3 nucleotides: TGCAGTGCTGTCGGGAGGGCCATGATGGAGACCCAGTACTTC.

This clonotype was found a few times. The chain carries TRBV5-1 and TRBJ2-1, with D perhaps TRBD1 or TRBD2 (5 bases each). CDR3 size: 16 residues. The V gene's germline CDR1 is SGHRS and CDR2 YFSETQ. V dropped 2 bases and J dropped 2 bases, with 14 bases sitting between them. The chain's CDR3 is CASSFRRQGPYNEQFF. Here the CDR3 DNA reads TGCGCCAGCAGCTTCAGGCGGCAGGGACCCTACAATGAGCAGTTCTTC.

This clonotype has only a few counts. V usage is TRBV28 and J usage is TRBJ1-1, with D maybe TRBD1 (5 bases). The CDR3 totals 13 residues. V was trimmed by 6 bases and J by 0 bases, leaving 8 bases between them. The germline gives CDR1 MDHEN, CDR2 SYDVKM. CDR3 loop: CASSDRMNTEAFF. CDR3 in DNA: TGTGCCAGCAGCGACAGAATGAACACTGAAGCTTTCTTT.

As concerns this clonotype: The junction does not match germline at one end; this may be a read error. The rearrangement links TRBV15 to TRBJ1-1; TRBD1 matches at 7 bases. Germline assignment: CDR1 LNHNV and CDR2 YYDKDF (reference sequence). The CDR3 contains 14 residues. CDR3 protein: CATNQGQLNTEPFF. CDR3 in DNA: TGTGCCACCAACCAGGGACAGCTGAACACTGAACCTTTCTTT. Full variable domain (rest looked up from reference TRBV15 and TRBJ1-1): DAMVIQNPRYQVTQFGKPVTLSCSQTLNHNVMYWYQQKSSQAPKLLFHYYDKDFNNEADTPDNFQSRRPNTSFCFLDIRSPGLGDTAMYLCATNQGQLNTEPFFGQGTRLTVV.